This T cell receptor beta chain was captured by sequencing in a study of persistence of HIV-infected CD4 T cells. This was the immunoSEQ version 4 assay in survey mode. TCRdb's copy holds only in-frame clones and misses some; the assay was immunoSEQ multiplex PCR. The sample records some 40,000 clones, roughly 84% being singletons. Notes on this clone: The antigen is not known.

The V and J ends lost 4 bases and 2 bases respectively, with 8 bases between them. Germline assignment: CDR1 SQVTM and CDR2 ANQGSEA. This CDR3 comprises 12 residues. The stimulus was an HIV-1 Gag 15-mer peptide pool, 1 ug/peptide/mL. CD40L-negative CD69-negative CD45RO-high memory CD4+ T cells were sorted as populations depleted of antigen-responding cells. Adults with HIV-1 started suppressive ART while chronically infected. For about 17 hours, CD8-depleted PBMCs received anti-CD28/CD49d costimulation, a CD40-blocking antibody and enfuvirtide. The specimen was cultured CD4+ T cells from PBMCs, collected from a patient who received antiretroviral therapy. The chain is built from TRBV29-1 and TRBJ1-1, with D perhaps TRBD1 (5 bases). The clonotype comes from an adult with HIV. The donor label of this sample is uncertain. In DNA form, the CDR3 reads TGCAGCGTTGCCGGGGGTAACACTGAAGCTTTCTTT. Its translation: CSVAGGNTEAFF.